Below are 8 T cell receptor beta chains sequenced from a single sample in a study of cytomegalovirus exposure and HLA in healthy donors. The PCR contained 60 Vbeta and 13 Jbeta primers. Only in-frame clones appear in the TCRdb table, and some are missing; sequencing was by immunoSEQ multiplex PCR. The repertoire holds about 160,000 clones, with about 65% as singletons. The material sequenced was PBMCs. These receptors were taken from a middle-aged man in good health and CMV-seropositive.

This clone showed up just a few times. CDR3 coding DNA: TGTGCCAGCAGTTACCCACCGGGTGGCAACGAGCAGTACTTC. This sequence encodes CASSYPPGGNEQYF. The chain uses TRBV6-6 and TRBJ2-7; no clear D. The V and J ends lost 2 bases and 5 bases respectively, with 13 bases between them. There are 14 residues in the CDR3. Germline-derived CDR1 and CDR2 are MNHNY and SVGAGI (reference sequence).

The chain combines TRBV9 with TRBJ1-2; maybe TRBD1 (6 bases). Germline V lookup: CDR1 SGDLS, CDR2 YYNGEE. The CDR3 is made up of 18 amino acids. Trimming shortened V by 4 bases and J by 4 bases, and 26 bases separated the two germline ends. The CDR3 sequence: CASSPRGGEGIQGYGYTF. CDR3 DNA sequence: TGTGCCAGCAGCCCCAGAGGGGGTGAAGGGATCCAAGGCTATGGCTACACCTTC.

The rearrangement uses TRBV5-1 and TRBJ2-7; 8 positions match TRBD1. The CDR3 is made up of 14 amino acids. Losses at the gene ends were 4 bases for V and 5 bases for J; bases not matched to a gene: 8. CDR1 and CDR2 (germline): SGHRS, YFSETQ. The CDR3 region is CASSDRTGIDEQYF. CDR3 coding DNA: TGCGCCAGCAGCGATCGGACAGGGATCGACGAGCAGTACTTC.

The CDR3 DNA follows: TGCAGCGTTGGCGGGGCCGGGAGCTCCTACGAGCAGTACTTC. This encodes CSVGGAGSSYEQYF. This chain links TRBV29-1 with TRBJ2-7; possible D gene TRBD2, 6 bases. This CDR3 has 14 residues. Looked up from germline, CDR1 is SQVTM and CDR2 is ANQGSEA. Trimming pared 4 bases from V and 0 bases from J, leaving 13 bases between.

The chain links TRBV7-2 to TRBJ1-2; TRBD1 is a possible D gene (6 bases). This CDR3 spans 12 amino acids. Trimming stripped 5 bases from V and 14 bases from J, with 18 bases between. Per germline, CDR1 SGHTA and CDR2 FQGNSA. Written as DNA, the CDR3 is TGTGCCAGCAGCCCTGACAGGACCACTAGTACCTTC. Protein product: CASSPDRTTSTF.

This rearrangement joins TRBV25-1 to TRBJ1-2; D is possibly TRBD1 (5 bases). Between the trimmed V and J ends, which lost 4 bases and 4 bases, there was a span of 13 bases. The CDR3 has 14 residues. CDR1 and CDR2 (germline): MGHDK, SYGVNS. Written as DNA, the CDR3 is TGTGCCAGCAGTGGCCCCGACAGCCTCTATGGCTACACCTTC. This sequence encodes CASSGPDSLYGYTF.

The V gene is TRBV18, the J gene TRBJ1-2; D is ambiguous. The ends were cut back, 3 bases at V and 6 bases at J, with 14 bases in the middle. The CDR3 is made up of 14 amino acids. Germline V gene sequence: CDR1 KGHSH, CDR2 LQKENI. CDR3 amino acids: CASSPIRLGDGYTF. Here the CDR3 DNA reads TGTGCCAGCTCACCTATAAGACTGGGAGATGGCTACACCTTC.

CDR3 in amino acids: CASSHGEAWAGELFF. The CDR3 nucleotides read TGCGCCAGCAGCCATGGGGAGGCGTGGGCCGGGGAGCTGTTTTTT. The genes are TRBV4-1 and TRBJ2-2; D possibly corresponds to TRBD2 (6 bases). The CDR3 contains 15 residues. The V gene's germline CDR1 is MGHRA and CDR2 YSYEKL. Trimming removed 3 bases at V and 6 bases at J, with 14 bases between.